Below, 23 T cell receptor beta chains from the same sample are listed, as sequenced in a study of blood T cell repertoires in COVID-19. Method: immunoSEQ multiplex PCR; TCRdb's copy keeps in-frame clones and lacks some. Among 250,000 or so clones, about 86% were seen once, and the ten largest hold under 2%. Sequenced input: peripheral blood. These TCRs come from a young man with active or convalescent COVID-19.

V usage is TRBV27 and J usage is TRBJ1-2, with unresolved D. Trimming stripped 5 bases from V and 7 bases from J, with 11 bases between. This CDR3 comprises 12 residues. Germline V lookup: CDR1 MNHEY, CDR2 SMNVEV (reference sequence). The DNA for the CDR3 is TGTGCCAGCAGTGATTTTACCGGTGGCTACACCTTC. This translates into CASSDFTGGYTF.

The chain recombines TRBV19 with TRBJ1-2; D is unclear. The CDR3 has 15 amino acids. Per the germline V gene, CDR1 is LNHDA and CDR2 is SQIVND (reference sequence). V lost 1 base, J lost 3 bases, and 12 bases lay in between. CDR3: CASSIGGRQYYGYTF. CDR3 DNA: TGTGCCAGTAGTATAGGTGGCAGGCAGTACTATGGCTACACCTTC. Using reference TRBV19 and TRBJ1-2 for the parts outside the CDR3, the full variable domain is DGGITQSPKYLFRKEGQNVTLSCEQNLNHDAMYWYRQDPGQGLRLIYYSQIVNDFQKGDIAEGYSVSREKKESFPLTVTSAQKNPTAFYLCASSIGGRQYYGYTFGSGTRLTVV.

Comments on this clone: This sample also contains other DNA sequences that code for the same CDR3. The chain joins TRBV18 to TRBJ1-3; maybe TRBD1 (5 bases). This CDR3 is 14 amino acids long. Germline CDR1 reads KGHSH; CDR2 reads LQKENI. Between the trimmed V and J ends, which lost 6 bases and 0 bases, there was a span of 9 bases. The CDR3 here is CASSPGDSGNTIYF. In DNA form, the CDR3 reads TGTGCCAGCTCGCCGGGGGACTCTGGAAACACCATATATTTT.

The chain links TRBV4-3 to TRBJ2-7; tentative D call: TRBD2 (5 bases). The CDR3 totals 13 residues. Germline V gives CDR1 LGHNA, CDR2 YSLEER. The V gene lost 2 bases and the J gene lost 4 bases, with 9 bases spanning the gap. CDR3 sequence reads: CASSQSRTYEQYF. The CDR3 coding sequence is TGCGCCAGCAGCCAAAGCCGGACTTACGAGCAGTACTTC.

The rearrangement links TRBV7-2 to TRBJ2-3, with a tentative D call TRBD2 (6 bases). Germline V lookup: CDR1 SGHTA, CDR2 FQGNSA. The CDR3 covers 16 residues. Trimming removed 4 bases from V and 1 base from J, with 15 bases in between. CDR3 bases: TGTGCCAGCAGCTCGGTGGGGGGACCCGGCACAGATACGCAGTATTTT. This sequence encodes CASSSVGGPGTDTQYF.

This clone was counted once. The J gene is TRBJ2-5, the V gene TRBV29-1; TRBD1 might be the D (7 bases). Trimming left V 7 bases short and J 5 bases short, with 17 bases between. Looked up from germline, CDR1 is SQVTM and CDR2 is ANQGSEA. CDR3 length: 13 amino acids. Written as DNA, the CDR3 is TGCAGCGGTCAGGAGGGGGCTTGGGAGACCCAGTACTTC. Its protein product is CSGQEGAWETQYF.

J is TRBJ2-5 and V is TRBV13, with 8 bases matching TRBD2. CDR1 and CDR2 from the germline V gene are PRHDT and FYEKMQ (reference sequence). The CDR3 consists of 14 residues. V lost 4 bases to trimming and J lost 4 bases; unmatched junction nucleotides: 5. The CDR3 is CASSSNGGAETQYF. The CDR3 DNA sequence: TGTGCCAGCAGCTCTAACGGGGGGGCAGAGACCCAGTACTTC.

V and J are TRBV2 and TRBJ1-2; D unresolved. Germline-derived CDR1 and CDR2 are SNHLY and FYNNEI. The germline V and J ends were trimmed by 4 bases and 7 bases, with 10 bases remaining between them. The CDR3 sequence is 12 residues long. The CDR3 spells CASSGPSGGYTF. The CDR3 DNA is TGTGCCAGCAGTGGTCCGTCGGGTGGCTACACCTTC.

The CDR3 coding sequence is TGTGCCAGCAGCTTAGTTCCAGGAAAGTACGAGCAGTACTTC. Translation: CASSLVPGKYEQYF. The rearrangement joins TRBV7-8 to TRBJ2-7, with no clear D. V was shortened by 1 base and J by 4 bases, with 11 bases between the two germline ends. Germline V gene data show CDR1 as SGHVS and CDR2 as FQNEAQ. CDR3 length: 14 residues. The full variable domain, its missing parts supplied by reference TRBV7-8 and TRBJ2-7, is GAGVSQSPRYKVAKRGQDVALRCDPISGHVSLFWYQQALGQGPEFLTYFQNEAQLDKSGLPSDRFFAERPEGSVSTLKIQRTQQEDSAVYLCASSLVPGKYEQYFGPGTRLTVT.

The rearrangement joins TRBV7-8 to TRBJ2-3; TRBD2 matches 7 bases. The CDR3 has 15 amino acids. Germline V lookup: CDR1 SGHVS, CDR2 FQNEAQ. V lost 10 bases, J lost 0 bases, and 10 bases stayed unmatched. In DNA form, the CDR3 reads TGTGCCATAGGGGAGCGGGAACCTAGCACAGATACGCAGTATTTT. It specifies CAIGEREPSTDTQYF.

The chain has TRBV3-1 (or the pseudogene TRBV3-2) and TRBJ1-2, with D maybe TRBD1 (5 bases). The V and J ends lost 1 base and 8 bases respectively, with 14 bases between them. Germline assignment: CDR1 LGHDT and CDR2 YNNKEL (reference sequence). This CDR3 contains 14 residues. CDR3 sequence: CASSQVGGWGGYTF. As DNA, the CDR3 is TGTGCCAGCAGCCAAGTCGGGGGGTGGGGAGGCTACACCTTC.

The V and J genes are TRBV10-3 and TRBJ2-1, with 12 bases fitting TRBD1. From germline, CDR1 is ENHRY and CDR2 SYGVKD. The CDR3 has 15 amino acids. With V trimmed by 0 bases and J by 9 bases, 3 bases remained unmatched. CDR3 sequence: CAISESGQGAGEQFF. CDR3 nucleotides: TGTGCCATCAGTGAGTCGGGACAGGGGGCTGGTGAGCAGTTCTTC.

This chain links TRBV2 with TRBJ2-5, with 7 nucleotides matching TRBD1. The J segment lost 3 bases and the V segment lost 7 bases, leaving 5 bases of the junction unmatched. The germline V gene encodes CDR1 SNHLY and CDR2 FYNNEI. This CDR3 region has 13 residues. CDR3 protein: CASTRTGEETQYF. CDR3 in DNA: TGTGCCAGCACTAGGACAGGCGAAGAGACCCAGTACTTC. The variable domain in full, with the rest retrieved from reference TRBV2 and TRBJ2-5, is EPEVTQTPSHQVTQMGQEVILRCVPISNHLYFYWYRQILGQKVEFLVSFYNNEISEKSEIFDDQFSVERPDGSNFTLKIRSTKLEDSAMYFCASTRTGEETQYFGPGTRLLVL.

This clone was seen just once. CDR3 in amino acids: CSVGEGSLIGLGGYTF. CDR3 nucleotides: TGCAGCGTGGGTGAGGGCAGTTTAATCGGGCTAGGTGGCTACACCTTC. The chain carries TRBV29-1 and TRBJ1-2; no definite D call. CDR3 size: 16 residues. Germline V gene sequence: CDR1 SQVTM, CDR2 ANQGSEA. Trimming left V 6 bases short and J 7 bases short, with 27 bases between.

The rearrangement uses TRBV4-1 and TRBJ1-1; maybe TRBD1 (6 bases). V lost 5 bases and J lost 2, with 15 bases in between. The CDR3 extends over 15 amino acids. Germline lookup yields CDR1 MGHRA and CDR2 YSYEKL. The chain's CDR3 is CASSSTRTANTEAFF. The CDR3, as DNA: TGCGCCAGCAGCTCAACCAGGACAGCAAACACTGAAGCTTTCTTT.

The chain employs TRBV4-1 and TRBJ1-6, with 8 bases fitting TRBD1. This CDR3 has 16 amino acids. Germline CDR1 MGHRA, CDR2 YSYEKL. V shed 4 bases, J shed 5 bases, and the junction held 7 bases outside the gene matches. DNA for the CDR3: TGCGCCAGCAGCCTCCAGGGGGCAGGAAATAATTCACCCCTCCACTTT. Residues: CASSLQGAGNNSPLHF.

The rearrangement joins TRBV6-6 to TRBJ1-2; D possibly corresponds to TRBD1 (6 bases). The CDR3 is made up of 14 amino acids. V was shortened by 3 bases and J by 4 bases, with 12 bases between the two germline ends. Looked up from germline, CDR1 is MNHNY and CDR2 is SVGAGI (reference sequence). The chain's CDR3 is CASSYNRGSYGYTF. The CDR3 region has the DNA TGTGCCAGCAGTTATAATAGGGGGTCCTATGGCTACACCTTC.

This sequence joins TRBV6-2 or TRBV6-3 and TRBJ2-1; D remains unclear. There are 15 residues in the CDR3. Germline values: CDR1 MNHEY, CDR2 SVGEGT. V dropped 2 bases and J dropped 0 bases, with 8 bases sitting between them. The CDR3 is CASSYVGGSYNEQFF. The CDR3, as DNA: TGTGCCAGCAGTTACGTCGGTGGCTCCTACAATGAGCAGTTCTTC.

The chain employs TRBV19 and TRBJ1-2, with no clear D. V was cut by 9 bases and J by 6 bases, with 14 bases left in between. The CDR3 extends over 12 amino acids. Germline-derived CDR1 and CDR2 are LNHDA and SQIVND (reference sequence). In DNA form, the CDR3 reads TGTGCCAGCTCCATCGGGTTTGATGGCTACACCTTC. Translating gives CASSIGFDGYTF.

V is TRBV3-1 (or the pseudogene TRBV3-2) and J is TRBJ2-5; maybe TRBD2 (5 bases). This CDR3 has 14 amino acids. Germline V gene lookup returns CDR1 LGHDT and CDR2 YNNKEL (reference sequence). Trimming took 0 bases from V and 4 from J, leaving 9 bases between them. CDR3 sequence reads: CASSQDFTRETQYF. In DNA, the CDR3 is TGTGCCAGCAGCCAAGATTTCACTAGAGAGACCCAGTACTTC.

CDR3 bases: TGTGCCAGCAGCTTAAGCGGAGGGCCTAATGAAAAACTGTTTTTT. Protein product: CASSLSGGPNEKLFF. The J gene is TRBJ1-4, the V gene TRBV7-3; no definite D call. Germline V gene data show CDR1 as SGHTA and CDR2 as FQGTGA. The CDR3 runs 15 residues. Trimming removed 1 base from V and 3 bases from J, with 9 bases in between.

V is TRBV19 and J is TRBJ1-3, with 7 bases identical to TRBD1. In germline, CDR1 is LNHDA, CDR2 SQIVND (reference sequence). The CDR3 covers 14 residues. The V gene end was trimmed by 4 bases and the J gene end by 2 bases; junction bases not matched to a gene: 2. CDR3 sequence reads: CASSTGGTGNTIYF. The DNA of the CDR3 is TGTGCCAGTAGTACAGGGGGTACTGGAAACACCATATATTTT.

The chain's CDR3 is CASTGTGMKNNTGELFF. The CDR3 DNA reads TGCGCCAGCACTGGGACAGGGATGAAAAATAACACCGGGGAGCTGTTTTTT. This sequence joins TRBV5-1 and TRBJ2-2; 9 nucleotides align to TRBD1. J was trimmed by 2 bases and V by 6 bases; bases with no gene match: 11. The germline V gene encodes CDR1 SGHRS and CDR2 YFSETQ. CDR3 size: 17 residues.